The entry that follows covers one T cell receptor (beta chain) sequence. Its target is not known. The record originates from a study of T cell responses to AZD1222 COVID-19 vaccine. Overall study results and limits: White British ancestry dominated among donors, who included more females, and clonal diversity was possibly underestimated. Distributed over spike, vaccine-associated CD4 TCRs predominated at 160-218 and 743-854.

The CDR3 sequence is 14 residues long. V gave up 2 bases and J gave up 6 bases, with 13 bases separating them. Germline CDR1 reads LNHDA; CDR2 reads SQIVND (reference sequence). Profiled with immunoSEQ multiplex PCR; TCRdb holds only in-frame clones, not every one. The table lists 160,000 or so clones, about 92% of them singletons. This sequence was found in an adult in good health. The sample in question was peripheral blood, obtained on day 0 of MenACWY control vaccination. The gene calls are TRBV19 and TRBJ1-2, with TRBD1 as a possible D gene (5 bases). The CDR3 protein is CASSITGARDGYTF. The CDR3 DNA is TGTGCCAGTAGTATAACCGGGGCCAGGGATGGCTACACCTTC.